Each of the 4 T cell receptor beta chains below was sequenced from the same sample in a study of CD8 T cells in ankylosing spondylitis. TCRdb ran MiXCR on the 5' RACE reads and lists one entry per CDR3 protein. The sample lists some 220,000 distinct CDR3 sequences, around 8% occurring once. Source material: blood, either unsorted or a sorted T cell fraction (not recorded which). The receptors come from a female donor with ankylosing spondylitis or in good health (not recorded which).

This clonotype was detected many times. This chain links TRBV20-1 with TRBJ2-1; D is unclear. Deletions cut 6 bases from V and 8 bases from J, with 17 bases between. The CDR3 is made up of 13 amino acids. Per germline, CDR1 DFQATT and CDR2 SNEGSKA (reference sequence). The CDR3 reads CSALLDVRDEQFF. The CDR3 nucleotides read TGCAGTGCCTTGCTAGACGTGCGCGATGAGCAGTTCTTC.

This clonotype was observed at least ten times. V is TRBV11-1 and J is TRBJ2-5; 7 bases are a match to TRBD1. The germline V gene encodes CDR1 SGHAT and CDR2 FQDESV (reference sequence). V shed 3 bases, J shed 2 bases, and the junction held 3 bases outside the gene matches. This CDR3 has 14 residues. CDR3: CASSFTGEQETQYF. The DNA for the CDR3 is TGTGCCAGCAGCTTTACAGGGGAACAAGAGACCCAGTACTTC.

This clonotype was detected many times. V is TRBV12-3 or TRBV12-4 and J is TRBJ1-1, with D unresolved. The CDR3 has 13 amino acids. V was trimmed by 3 bases and J by 3 bases, leaving 8 bases between them. The CDR3: CASSFSPDTEAFF. In DNA, the CDR3 is TGTGCCAGCAGTTTTTCCCCAGACACTGAAGCTTTCTTT.

This clonotype was counted many times. This chain's CDR3 is CASSFGGMGDQPQHF. The CDR3 nucleotides are TGCGCCAGCAGCTTTGGAGGGATGGGAGATCAGCCCCAGCATTTT. V gene TRBV5-1 combines with J gene TRBJ1-5; D gene ambiguous. Trimming removed 2 bases at V and 5 bases at J, with 14 bases between. Germline V gives CDR1 SGHRS, CDR2 YFSETQ. The CDR3 spans 15 residues.